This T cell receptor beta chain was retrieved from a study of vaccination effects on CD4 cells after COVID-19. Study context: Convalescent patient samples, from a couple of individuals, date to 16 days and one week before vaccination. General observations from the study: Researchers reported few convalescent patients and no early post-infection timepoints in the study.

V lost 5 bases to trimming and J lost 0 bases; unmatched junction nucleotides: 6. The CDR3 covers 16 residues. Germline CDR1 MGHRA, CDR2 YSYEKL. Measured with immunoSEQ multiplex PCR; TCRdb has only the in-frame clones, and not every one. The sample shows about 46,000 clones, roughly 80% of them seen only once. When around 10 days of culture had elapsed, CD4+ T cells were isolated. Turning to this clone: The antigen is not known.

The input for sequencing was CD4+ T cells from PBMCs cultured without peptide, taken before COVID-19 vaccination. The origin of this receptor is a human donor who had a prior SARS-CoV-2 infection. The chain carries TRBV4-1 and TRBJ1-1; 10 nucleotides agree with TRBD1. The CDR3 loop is CASSSRDRGVNTEAFF. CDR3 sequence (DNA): TGCGCCAGCAGCTCCCGGGACAGGGGCGTGAACACTGAAGCTTTCTTT.